The entry below describes one T cell receptor (beta chain). Its antigen remains unidentified. These data belong to a study of shared clonotypes between healthy human individuals. Broader study findings: Blood was the only sampled material, and tissue repertoires likely differ. Enrolling few donors narrowed the genetic and exposure-history diversity that was represented.

Researchers divided each subset's genomic DNA evenly across several immunoSEQ plates. Method: immunoSEQ multiplex PCR; TCRdb's copy keeps in-frame clones and lacks some. There are approximately 2.3 million clones in the sample; about 92% occur only once, and 0.39% lies in the top ten. V dropped 6 bases and J dropped 3; count of bases not matched to a gene: 10. This CDR3 has 15 amino acids. Germline values: CDR1 MNHEY, CDR2 SVGAGI. The donors were adults (healthy and HIV-negative) with no recent acute infections or vaccinations. The V and J genes are TRBV6-5 and TRBJ2-7; 8 bases agree with TRBD1. Sequencing was carried out using naive CD4+ T cells from PBMCs. Subset: CD45RA+ positively selected. This receptor was taken from a man between 18 and 29 years old in good health. Some clones in this sample may be carry-over from other donors' samples. The CDR3 DNA reads TGTGCCAGCAGGGGCCGGGACAGGAGCTACTACGAGCAGTACTTC. Protein: CASRGRDRSYYEQYF.